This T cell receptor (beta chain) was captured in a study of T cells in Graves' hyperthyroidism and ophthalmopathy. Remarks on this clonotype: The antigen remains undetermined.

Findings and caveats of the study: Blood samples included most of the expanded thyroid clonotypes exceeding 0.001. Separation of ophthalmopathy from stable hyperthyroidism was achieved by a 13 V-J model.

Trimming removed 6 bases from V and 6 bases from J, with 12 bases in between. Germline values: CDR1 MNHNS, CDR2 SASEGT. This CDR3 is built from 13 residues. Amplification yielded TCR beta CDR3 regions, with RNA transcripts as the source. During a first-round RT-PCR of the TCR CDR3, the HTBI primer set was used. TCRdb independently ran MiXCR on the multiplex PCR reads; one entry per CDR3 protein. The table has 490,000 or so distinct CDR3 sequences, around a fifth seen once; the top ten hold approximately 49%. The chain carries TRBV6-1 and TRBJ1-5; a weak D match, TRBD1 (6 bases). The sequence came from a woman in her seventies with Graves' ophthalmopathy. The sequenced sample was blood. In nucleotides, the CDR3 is TGTGCCAGCAGATCACAGGGAACTCAGCCCCAGCATTTT. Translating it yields CASRSQGTQPQHF.